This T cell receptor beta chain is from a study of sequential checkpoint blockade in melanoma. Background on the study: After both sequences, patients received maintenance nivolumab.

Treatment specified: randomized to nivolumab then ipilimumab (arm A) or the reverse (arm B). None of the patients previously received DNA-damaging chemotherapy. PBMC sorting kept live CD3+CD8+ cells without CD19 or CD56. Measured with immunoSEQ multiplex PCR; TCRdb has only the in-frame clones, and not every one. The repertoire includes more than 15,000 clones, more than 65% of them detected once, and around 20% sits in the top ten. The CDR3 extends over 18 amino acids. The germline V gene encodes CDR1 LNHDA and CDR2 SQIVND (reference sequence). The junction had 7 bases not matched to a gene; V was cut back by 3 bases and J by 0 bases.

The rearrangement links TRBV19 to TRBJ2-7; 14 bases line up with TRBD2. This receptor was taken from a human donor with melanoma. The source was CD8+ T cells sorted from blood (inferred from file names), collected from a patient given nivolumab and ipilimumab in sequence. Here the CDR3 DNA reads TGTGCCAGTAGTATCTACGGGACTAGCGGGGGCCTCTCCTACGAGCAGTACTTC. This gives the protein CASSIYGTSGGLSYEQYF.